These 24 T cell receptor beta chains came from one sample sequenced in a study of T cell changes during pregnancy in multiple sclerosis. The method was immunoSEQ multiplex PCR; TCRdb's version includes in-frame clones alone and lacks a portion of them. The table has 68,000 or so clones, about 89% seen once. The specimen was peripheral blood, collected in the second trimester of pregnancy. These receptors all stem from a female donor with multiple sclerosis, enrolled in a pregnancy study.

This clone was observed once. CDR3 region: CASSSSTGGRSYEQYF. CDR3 DNA: TGTGCCAGCAGTTCCTCGACAGGGGGCAGATCCTACGAGCAGTACTTC. This chain connects TRBV6-6 to TRBJ2-7, with TRBD1 matching over 10 bases. The V gene end was trimmed by 4 bases and the J gene end by 1 base; junction bases not matched to a gene: 7. Germline-derived CDR1 and CDR2 are MNHNY and SVGAGI (reference sequence). The CDR3 extends over 16 amino acids.

The DNA for the CDR3 is TGCAGCGTTGTGGTCGGTCCAGATACGCAGTATTTT. It encodes CSVVVGPDTQYF. This rearrangement joins TRBV29-1 to TRBJ2-3; D is unresolved. CDR3 size: 12 residues. V lost 4 bases and J lost 4, with 9 bases in between. The germline CDR1 and CDR2 sequences are SQVTM and ANQGSEA.

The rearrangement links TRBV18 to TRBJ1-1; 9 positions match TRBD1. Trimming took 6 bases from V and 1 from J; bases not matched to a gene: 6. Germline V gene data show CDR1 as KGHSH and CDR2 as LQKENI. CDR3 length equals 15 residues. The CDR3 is CASSSGTGPNTEAFF. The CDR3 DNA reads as TGTGCCAGCTCGTCCGGGACAGGGCCGAACACTGAAGCTTTCTTT.

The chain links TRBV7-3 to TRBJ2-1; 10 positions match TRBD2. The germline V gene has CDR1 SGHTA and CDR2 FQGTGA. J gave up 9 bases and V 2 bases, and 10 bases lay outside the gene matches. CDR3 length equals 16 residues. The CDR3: CASSLDPSGGRVEQFF. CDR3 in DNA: TGTGCCAGCAGCTTAGACCCTAGCGGGGGACGGGTTGAGCAGTTCTTC. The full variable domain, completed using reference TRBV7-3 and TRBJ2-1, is GAGVSQTPSNKVTEKGKYVELRCDPISGHTALYWYRQSLGQGPEFLIYFQGTGAADDSGLPNDRFFAVRPEGSVSTLKIQRTERGDSAVYLCASSLDPSGGRVEQFFGPGTRLTVL.

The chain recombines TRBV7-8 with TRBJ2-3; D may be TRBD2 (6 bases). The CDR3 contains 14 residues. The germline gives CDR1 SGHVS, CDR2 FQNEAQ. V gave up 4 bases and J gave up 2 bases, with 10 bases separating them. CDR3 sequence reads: CASSSGTFTDTQYF. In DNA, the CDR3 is TGTGCCAGCAGCTCTGGGACTTTCACAGATACGCAGTATTTT.

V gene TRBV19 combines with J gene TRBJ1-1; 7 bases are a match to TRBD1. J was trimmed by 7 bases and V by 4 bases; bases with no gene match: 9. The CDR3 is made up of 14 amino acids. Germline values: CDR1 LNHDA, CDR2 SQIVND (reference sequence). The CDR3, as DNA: TGTGCCAGTAGTACAGGGGGTTTCCCGAGTGAAGCTTTCTTT. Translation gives CASSTGGFPSEAFF.

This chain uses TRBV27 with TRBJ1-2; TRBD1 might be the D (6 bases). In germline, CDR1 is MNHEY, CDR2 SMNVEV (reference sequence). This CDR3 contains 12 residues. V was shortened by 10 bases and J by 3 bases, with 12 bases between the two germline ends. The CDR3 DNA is TGTGCCACTAGGGGGGGTTACTATGGCTACACCTTC. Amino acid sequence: CATRGGYYGYTF.

The CDR3 nucleotides read TGTGCCAGCAGTCTGACTCTTAGCAATCAGCCCCAGCATTTT. This translates into CASSLTLSNQPQHF. The chain joins TRBV27 to TRBJ1-5; D is uncertain. Germline assignment: CDR1 MNHEY and CDR2 SMNVEV (reference sequence). Trimming stripped 5 bases from V and 0 bases from J, with 8 bases between. The CDR3 sequence is 14 residues long.

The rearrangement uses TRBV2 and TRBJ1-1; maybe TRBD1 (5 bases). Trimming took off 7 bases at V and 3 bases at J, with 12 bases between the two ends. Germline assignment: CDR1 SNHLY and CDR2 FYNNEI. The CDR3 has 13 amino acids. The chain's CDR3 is CASIERQYTEAFF. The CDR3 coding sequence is TGTGCCAGCATCGAACGACAGTACACTGAAGCTTTCTTT.

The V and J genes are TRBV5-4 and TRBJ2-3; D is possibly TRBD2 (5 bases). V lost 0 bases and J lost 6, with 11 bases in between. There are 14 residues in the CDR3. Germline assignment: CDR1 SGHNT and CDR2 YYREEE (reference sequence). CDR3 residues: CASSLVSTTDTQYF. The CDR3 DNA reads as TGTGCCAGCAGCTTGGTGTCGACTACCGATACGCAGTATTTT.

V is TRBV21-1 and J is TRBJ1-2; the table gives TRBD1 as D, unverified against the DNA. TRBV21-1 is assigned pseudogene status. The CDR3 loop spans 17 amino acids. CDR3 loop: CASSKSWGEGDNYGYTF. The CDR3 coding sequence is TGTGCCAGCAGCAAATCTTGGGGAGAGGGGGACAACTATGGCTACACCTTC.

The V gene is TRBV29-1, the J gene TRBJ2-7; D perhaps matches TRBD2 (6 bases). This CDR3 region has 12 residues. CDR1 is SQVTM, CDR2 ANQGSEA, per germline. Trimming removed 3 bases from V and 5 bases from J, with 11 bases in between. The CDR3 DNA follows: TGCAGCGTTGACGGGGGTACGGACGAGCAGTACTTC. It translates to CSVDGGTDEQYF.

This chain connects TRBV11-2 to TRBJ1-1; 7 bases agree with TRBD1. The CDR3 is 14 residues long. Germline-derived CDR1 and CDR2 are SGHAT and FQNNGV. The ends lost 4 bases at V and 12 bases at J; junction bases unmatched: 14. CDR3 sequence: CASSYRGQGVRTFF. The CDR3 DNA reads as TGTGCCAGCAGCTACAGAGGCCAGGGGGTCAGGACTTTCTTT.

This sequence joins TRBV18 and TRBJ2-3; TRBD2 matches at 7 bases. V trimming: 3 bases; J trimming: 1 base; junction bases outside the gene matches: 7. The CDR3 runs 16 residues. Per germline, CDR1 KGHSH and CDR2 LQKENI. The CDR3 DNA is TGTGCCAGCTCACCTGCGGAAGCGGGGCGCACAGATACGCAGTATTTT. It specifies CASSPAEAGRTDTQYF.

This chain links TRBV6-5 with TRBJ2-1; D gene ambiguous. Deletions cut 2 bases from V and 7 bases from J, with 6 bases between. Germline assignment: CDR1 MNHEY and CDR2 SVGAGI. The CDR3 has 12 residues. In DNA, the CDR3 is TGTGCCAGCAGTTACAGAGAAAATGAGCAGTTCTTC. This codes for CASSYRENEQFF.

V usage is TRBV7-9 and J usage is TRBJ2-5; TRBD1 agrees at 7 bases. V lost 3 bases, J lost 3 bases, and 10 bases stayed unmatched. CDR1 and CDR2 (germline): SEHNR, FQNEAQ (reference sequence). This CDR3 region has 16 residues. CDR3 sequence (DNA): TGTGCCAGCAGCTTGCCGGACAGGATGACAAAAGAGACCCAGTACTTC. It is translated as CASSLPDRMTKETQYF.

CDR3 amino acids: CASTGGSYEQYF. Here the CDR3 DNA reads TGTGCCAGCACAGGGGGCTCCTACGAGCAGTACTTC. The chain has TRBV6-6 and TRBJ2-7, with 7 positions matching TRBD1. The CDR3 consists of 12 residues. Losses at the gene ends were 7 bases for V and 0 bases for J; bases not matched to a gene: 0. Germline V gene lookup returns CDR1 MNHNY and CDR2 SVGAGI (reference sequence).

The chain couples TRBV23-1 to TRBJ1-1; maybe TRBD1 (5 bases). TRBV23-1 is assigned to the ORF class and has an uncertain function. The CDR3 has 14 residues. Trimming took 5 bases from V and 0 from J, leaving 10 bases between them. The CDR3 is CASSLDTLNTEAFF. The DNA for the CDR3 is TGCGCCAGCAGTTTGGACACACTGAACACTGAAGCTTTCTTT.

The CDR3 DNA reads TGTGCCAGCAGCTTAATGCGACAGGGAAACACCATATATTTT. Protein product: CASSLMRQGNTIYF. The V gene is TRBV7-2, the J gene TRBJ1-3; maybe TRBD1 (5 bases). V was clipped by 2 bases and J by 4 bases, with 9 bases between them. Germline-derived CDR1 and CDR2 are SGHTA and FQGNSA. This CDR3 is 14 amino acids long.

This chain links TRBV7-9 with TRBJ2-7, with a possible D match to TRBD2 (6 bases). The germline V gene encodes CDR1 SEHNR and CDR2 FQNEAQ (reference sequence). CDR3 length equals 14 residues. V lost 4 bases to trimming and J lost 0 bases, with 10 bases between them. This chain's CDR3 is CASSSGTYSYEQYF. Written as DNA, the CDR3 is TGTGCCAGCAGCTCCGGGACTTACTCCTACGAGCAGTACTTC.

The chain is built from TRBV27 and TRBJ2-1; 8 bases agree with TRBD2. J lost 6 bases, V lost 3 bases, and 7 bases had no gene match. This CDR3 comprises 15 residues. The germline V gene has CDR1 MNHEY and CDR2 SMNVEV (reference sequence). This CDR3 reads CASSFSGTSINEQFF. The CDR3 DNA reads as TGTGCCAGCAGTTTTTCGGGGACTAGTATCAATGAGCAGTTCTTC.

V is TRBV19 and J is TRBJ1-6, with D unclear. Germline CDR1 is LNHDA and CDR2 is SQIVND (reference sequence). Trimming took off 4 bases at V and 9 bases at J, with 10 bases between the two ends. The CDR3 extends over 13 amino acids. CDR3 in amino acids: CASSNLPSSPLHF. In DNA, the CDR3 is TGTGCCAGTAGTAACTTGCCGAGTTCACCCCTCCACTTT.

The CDR3 spells CARREDRGRTGNTIYF. CDR3 in DNA: TGTGCCAGAAGGGAGGACAGGGGGCGAACTGGAAACACCATATATTTT. The genes are TRBV5-3 and TRBJ1-3, with 11 bases fitting TRBD1. TRBV5-3 is labeled an ORF, and its function is uncertain. Trimming cost V 5 bases and J 2 bases; bases outside gene matches: 6. The CDR3 contains 16 residues.

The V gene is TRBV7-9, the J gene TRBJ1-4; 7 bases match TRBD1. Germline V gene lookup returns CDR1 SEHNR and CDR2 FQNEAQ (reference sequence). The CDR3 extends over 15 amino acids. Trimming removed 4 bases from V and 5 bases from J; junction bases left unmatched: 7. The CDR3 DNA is TGTGCCAGCAGCTCCGGACAGGCCCCGAATGAAAAACTGTTTTTT. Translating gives CASSSGQAPNEKLFF.